This paragraph reports one TCR beta chain. Primers: 60 Vbeta forward and 13 Jbeta reverse. The method was immunoSEQ multiplex PCR; TCRdb's version includes in-frame clones alone and lacks a portion of them. The repertoire consists of approximately 30,000 clones, with about 70% occurring once and the leading ten covering 9.5% to 13%. The data were obtained in a study of cytomegalovirus exposure and HLA in healthy donors. From germline, CDR1 is MNHEY and CDR2 SMNVEV (reference sequence). J lost 7 bases, V lost 5 bases, and 7 bases had no gene match. The CDR3 covers 14 residues. This receptor was identified in a man aged 40-55 years in good health and CMV-seropositive. V usage is TRBV27 and J usage is TRBJ2-1; 8 bases are shared with TRBD1. The material sequenced was PBMCs. DNA of the CDR3: TGTGCCAGCAGTCAGGACAGGGACGGGAATGAGCAGTTCTTC. Protein product: CASSQDRDGNEQFF.